The 3 T cell receptor beta chains reported below all come from one sample, sequenced in a study of control samples from healthy donors and cancer patients. The table came from immunoSEQ multiplex PCR; TCRdb's copy has only in-frame clones and leaves some out. This sample yields 150,000 or so clones, of which 90% to 95% are seen a single time; almost 6% belongs to the top ten. Sample: blood. All receptors derive from a man between 18 and 29 years old in good health.

The rearrangement joins TRBV9 to TRBJ1-4; 7 bases fit TRBD1. The CDR3 is 17 residues long. Germline V gene sequence: CDR1 SGDLS, CDR2 YYNGEE. The junction had 13 bases not matched to a gene; V was cut back by 0 bases and J by 8 bases. The DNA for the CDR3 is TGTGCCAGCAGCGTAGGCGGAGGGGGCGCCCCGGCGGAAAAACTGTTTTTT. Translation: CASSVGGGGAPAEKLFF.

The chain has TRBV25-1 and TRBJ2-4, with D perhaps TRBD1 or TRBD2 (6 bases each). Trimming removed 2 bases at V and 4 bases at J, with 12 bases between. The CDR3 runs 15 residues. Germline CDR1 MGHDK, CDR2 SYGVNS. In DNA form, the CDR3 reads TGTGCCAGCAGTGAAAGTATAGGGGGGAAAAACATTCAGTACTTC. Translated: CASSESIGGKNIQYF.

V and J are TRBV5-1 and TRBJ2-2; 13 nucleotides match TRBD2. Germline CDR1 and CDR2: SGHRS and YFSETQ. The J segment lost 0 bases and the V segment lost 2 bases, leaving 4 bases of the junction unmatched. This CDR3 is built from 18 residues. The CDR3 DNA sequence: TGCGCCAGCAGCTTCTTCACTAGCGGGAGGGCGAACACCGGGGAGCTGTTTTTT. Translating gives CASSFFTSGRANTGELFF. The full variable domain, completed using reference TRBV5-1 and TRBJ2-2, is KAGVTQTPRYLIKTRGQQVTLSCSPISGHRSVSWYQQTPGQGLQFLFEYFSETQRNKGNFPGRFSGRQFSNSRSEMNVSTLELGDSALYLCASSFFTSGRANTGELFFGEGSRLTVL.